This T cell receptor (beta chain) appears in the sequencing data of a study of control samples from healthy donors and cancer patients. The table lists this clone with a count of one. TCRdb's copy holds only in-frame clones and misses some; the assay was immunoSEQ multiplex PCR. The table has roughly 41,000 clones, approximately 94% seen once; the top ten hold more than 20%. Sequences were obtained from blood. The clonotype comes from a man between 60 and 75 years old in good health.

The CDR3 nucleotides read TGTGCCAGCCGAGTTTATGACACTACCGGGGCGCGGCCCCAGCATTTT. Amino acids: CASRVYDTTGARPQHF. The J gene is TRBJ1-5, the V gene TRBV28, with D perhaps matching TRBD1 (5 bases). The CDR3 is 16 amino acids. Germline values: CDR1 MDHEN, CDR2 SYDVKM. V gave up 8 bases and J gave up 9 bases, with 26 bases separating them.